The present TCR beta chain was sequenced within a study of shared clonotypes between healthy human individuals. Losses at the gene ends were 5 bases for V and 5 bases for J; bases not matched to a gene: 8. This CDR3 contains 16 residues. Germline V gene sequence: CDR1 SGHAT, CDR2 FQNNGV. Using immunoSEQ multiplex PCR, the repertoire was profiled, and TCRdb retains in-frame clones only, with some absent. This table has about 470,000 clones, roughly 83% appearing once. This clonotype originated in a middle-aged woman in good health. Some clones in this sample may be carry-over from other donors' samples. Sequenced: PBMCs. The genes are TRBV11-2 and TRBJ2-1; 11 nucleotides line up with TRBD2. The CDR3 DNA sequence: TGTGCCAGCAGCCCTTGGGGGACTAGCGGTAACAATGAGCAGTTCTTC. Its translation is CASSPWGTSGNNEQFF.